This TCR beta chain was observed in a study of early T cells in non-severe SARS-CoV-2 infection. As for the study in general: Sequencing targeted bulk RNA from unsorted whole blood, leaving chains unpaired.

Study-level results: Using VDJdb, the matching emphasized anti-spike CD8 responses while missing private and CD4 specificities.

Note on this clonotype: Its antigen is undetermined.

This CDR3 has 14 residues. Germline V gene data show CDR1 as SGHRS and CDR2 as YFSETQ. The V and J ends lost 2 bases and 6 bases respectively, with 13 bases between them. Individual cDNA molecules received unique molecular identifiers during library preparation. A single record per CDR3 protein comes from TCRdb applying MiXCR to the 5' RACE reads. This sample has tens of thousands of distinct CDR3 sequences; about 12% occur once, and the top ten carry more than 6.5%. J is TRBJ2-3 and V is TRBV5-1; D perhaps matches TRBD1 (5 bases). Sequenced input: whole blood. This receptor was identified in an adult who was a healthcare worker with PCR-confirmed SARS-CoV-2 infection or an uninfected control (not recorded which). The CDR3 bases are TGCGCCAGCAGCTTCCAGGGTGGTTCGGATACGCAGTATTTT. Amino acid sequence: CASSFQGGSDTQYF.